Below, 6 T cell receptor beta chains from the same sample are listed, as sequenced in a study of control samples from healthy donors and cancer patients. Sequenced by immunoSEQ multiplex PCR; TCRdb stores in-frame clones only, minus some. The table has about 120,000 clones, over 90% seen once. Sequenced sample: blood. These receptors originate from a man aged 25 to 45 in good health.

The chain uses TRBV9 and TRBJ1-2; 8 bases fit TRBD1. There are 15 residues in the CDR3. Germline V gene data show CDR1 as SGDLS and CDR2 as YYNGEE. V was pared by 3 bases and J by 1 base, with 5 bases of the junction left unmatched. CDR3 DNA sequence: TGTGCCAGCAGCGGAGGGACAGGCCTTAACTATGGCTACACCTTC. This codes for CASSGGTGLNYGYTF.

V gene TRBV28 combines with J gene TRBJ2-2; D ambiguous. There are 14 residues in the CDR3. Germline CDR1 MDHEN, CDR2 SYDVKM. V was trimmed by 2 bases and J by 1 base, leaving 5 bases between them. The CDR3 coding sequence is TGTGCCAGCAGTTTAAGAGGGAACACCGGGGAGCTGTTTTTT. Translating it yields CASSLRGNTGELFF.

V gene TRBV2 combines with J gene TRBJ2-7; D call uncertain. The CDR3 sequence is 12 residues long. Trimming removed 1 base at V and 5 bases at J, with 6 bases between. Germline CDR1 reads SNHLY; CDR2 reads FYNNEI. In nucleotides, the CDR3 is TGTGCCAGCAGTGAAGTCCCCCACGAGCAGTACTTC. It is translated as CASSEVPHEQYF.

CDR3 nucleotide sequence: TGTGCCAGCAGCTTGGAAGGCAGTGCAGATACGCAGTATTTT. As protein: CASSLEGSADTQYF. The chain recombines TRBV5-5 with TRBJ2-3; D is uncertain. Germline V gene data show CDR1 as SGHKS and CDR2 as YYEKEE (reference sequence). V was cut by 0 bases and J by 4 bases, with 9 bases left in between. The CDR3 runs 14 residues.

The chain employs TRBV6-4 and TRBJ2-3; 7 positions agree with TRBD1. The CDR3 sequence is 14 residues long. Germline V gene sequence: CDR1 MRHNA, CDR2 SNTAGT. The J segment lost 4 bases and the V segment lost 4 bases, leaving 5 bases of the junction unmatched. The DNA of the CDR3 is TGTGCCAGCAGTGTAAAGGGGGCGGCAGATACGCAGTATTTT. Its translation: CASSVKGAADTQYF.

The rearrangement joins TRBV6-4 to TRBJ2-2, with D possibly TRBD2 on 7 matching bases. CDR3 size: 16 residues. Trimming stripped 5 bases from V and 3 bases from J, with 16 bases between. Germline values: CDR1 MRHNA, CDR2 SNTAGT. This CDR3 reads CASSRTAGYHTGELFF. CDR3 bases: TGTGCCAGCAGTCGGACAGCGGGGTACCACACCGGGGAGCTGTTTTTT.